Reported below is one T cell receptor (beta chain). Its antigen is still unknown. These data are taken from a study of T cells in Graves' hyperthyroidism and ophthalmopathy. Study-level results: Among thyroid clonotypes expanded above 0.001, most also appeared in blood.

There are 15 residues in the CDR3. Germline CDR1 is LNHDA and CDR2 is SQIVND (reference sequence). Trimming took off 3 bases at V and 4 bases at J, with 15 bases between the two ends. Researchers took RNA transcripts and amplified the TCR beta CDR3 regions from them. The TCR CDR3 was amplified in a first-round RT-PCR using the HTBI primer set. Each CDR3 protein gets one entry after TCRdb re-called the multiplex PCR reads with MiXCR. This table holds about 570,000 distinct CDR3 sequences, around 46% found once. Source material: peripheral blood or thyroid tissue (not recorded which). V is TRBV19 and J is TRBJ1-1; D remains unclear. This receptor was taken from an adult woman with Graves' disease, either hyperthyroidism or ophthalmopathy (not recorded which). CDR3 in DNA: TGTGCCAGTAGTATTGATTTCGGTGAGGGCACTGAAGCTTTCTTT. Amino acid sequence: CASSIDFGEGTEAFF.